The 13 T cell receptor beta chains listed next were all sequenced from one sample in a study of identical twins. TCRdb re-derived calls from the 5' RACE reads in MiXCR, one entry per CDR3 protein. This table holds fewer than 350,000 distinct CDR3 sequences, less than 9% found once. This same sample was also part of a study on yellow fever vaccine responses in identical twins.

Sequenced input: memory (CD45RO+) T cells sorted from blood. The receptors originated from a woman aged 18 to 35 in good health.

The V gene is TRBV5-6, the J gene TRBJ2-2; no clear D. Germline values: CDR1 SGHDT, CDR2 YYEEEE. CDR3 length: 14 residues. The V and J ends lost 4 bases and 4 bases respectively, with 11 bases between them. CDR3 in amino acids: CASSAWSGTGELFF. The CDR3 nucleotides read TGTGCCAGCAGCGCCTGGTCTGGCACCGGGGAGCTGTTTTTT.

This clonotype was found many times. The chain combines TRBV12-3 or TRBV12-4 with TRBJ1-5; 9 bases line up with TRBD1. J was trimmed by 2 bases and V by 6 bases; bases with no gene match: 8. The CDR3 loop spans 16 amino acids. The CDR3 spells CASRLQGATGNQPQHF. The CDR3 DNA reads TGTGCCAGCAGGCTACAGGGGGCGACGGGCAATCAGCCCCAGCATTTT.

This clonotype came up a few times. This chain joins TRBV9 and TRBJ1-3; 9 bases match TRBD1. The V and J ends lost 4 bases and 0 bases, in that order; junction bases with no gene match: 5. The germline gives CDR1 SGDLS, CDR2 YYNGEE. CDR3 length: 16 residues. CDR3 nucleotides: TGTGCCAGCAGCCCTGGGACAGGGACCTCTGGAAACACCATATATTTT. It translates to CASSPGTGTSGNTIYF.

The chain has TRBV20-1 and TRBJ2-3, with D possibly being TRBD1 or TRBD2 (5 bases each). Germline CDR1 is DFQATT and CDR2 is SNEGSKA (reference sequence). Trimming pared 6 bases from V and 2 bases from J, leaving 15 bases between. The CDR3 is 14 residues long. The CDR3 region is CSAARGFDTDTQYF. CDR3 sequence (DNA): TGCAGTGCGGCGAGGGGATTCGACACAGATACGCAGTATTTT.

This clonotype was recorded a few times. The genes are TRBV19 and TRBJ1-4; D is possibly TRBD1 (6 bases). Germline CDR1 is LNHDA and CDR2 is SQIVND (reference sequence). V dropped 8 bases and J dropped 8 bases, with 15 bases sitting between them. The CDR3 consists of 13 residues. As DNA, the CDR3 is TGTGCCAGTTCCAGGACAGTTCGCGAAAAACTGTTTTTT. Encoded protein: CASSRTVREKLFF.

This clonotype was picked up a small number of times. The V call is TRBV18, the J call TRBJ2-1; the match to TRBD2 covers 12 bases. This CDR3 comprises 18 residues. The ends lost 0 bases at V and 5 bases at J; junction bases unmatched: 8. The germline gives CDR1 KGHSH, CDR2 LQKENI. CDR3 DNA sequence: TGTGCCAGCTCACCACCATTTGGCGGGACTAGCGGGCACAATGAGCAGTTCTTC. Protein sequence: CASSPPFGGTSGHNEQFF.

This clonotype was picked up a small number of times. The J gene is TRBJ2-1, the V gene TRBV6-1; the D gene is possibly TRBD2 (5 bases). Germline-derived CDR1 and CDR2 are MNHNS and SASEGT. The CDR3 is 14 residues long. V lost 8 bases, J lost 1 base, and 12 bases lay in between. The CDR3 nucleotides read TGTGCCAGCGTCCCGAGGGAATCCTACAATGAGCAGTTCTTC. This encodes CASVPRESYNEQFF.

The V gene is TRBV19, the J gene TRBJ2-1; the D gene is possibly TRBD2 (6 bases). There are 15 residues in the CDR3. V was trimmed by 6 bases and J by 1 base, leaving 13 bases between them. Germline V CDR1 and CDR2: LNHDA, SQIVND (reference sequence). The CDR3, as DNA: TGTGCCAGTAGAGGGACTGCGGGTTCCTACAATGAGCAGTTCTTC. This translates into CASRGTAGSYNEQFF.

The chain is built from TRBV6-1 and TRBJ2-7; TRBD1 matches 11 bases. V lost 6 bases to trimming and J lost 5 bases; unmatched junction nucleotides: 6. Germline loops: CDR1 MNHNS, CDR2 SASEGT. The CDR3 contains 14 residues. Here the CDR3 reads CASRRDRGIDEQYF. Here the CDR3 DNA reads TGTGCCAGCAGGCGGGACAGGGGGATCGACGAGCAGTACTTC.

This clonotype was counted only a few times. This chain links TRBV4-2 with TRBJ2-3; TRBD2 is a possible D gene (5 bases). V lost 1 base and J 3 bases, leaving 11 bases between the germline ends. The CDR3 consists of 15 residues. Germline V gene sequence: CDR1 LGHNA, CDR2 YNFKEQ. CDR3 residues: CASSQVEGRTDTQYF. As DNA, the CDR3 is TGTGCCAGCAGCCAAGTCGAGGGCCGGACAGATACGCAGTATTTT.

With regard to this clonotype: Its ends do not fully match the called genes, so a read error is possible. The J gene is TRBJ2-1, the V gene TRBV3-1; D not resolved. Germline CDR1 is LGHDT and CDR2 is YNNKEL (reference sequence). This CDR3 comprises 18 residues. The CDR3 here is CTSNSPQWVRIIYNEQFF. The CDR3 DNA is TGTACCAGCAATAGCCCCCAATGGGTTCGCATCATCTACAATGAGCAGTTCTTC.

This clonotype came up a few times. This chain uses TRBV5-1 with TRBJ1-1, with a weak D call TRBD1 (6 bases). Germline V gene sequence: CDR1 SGHRS, CDR2 YFSETQ. This CDR3 is built from 15 residues. Deletions cut 4 bases from V and 1 base from J, with 14 bases between. CDR3 coding DNA: TGCGCCAGCAGCCCAACGAGGGGGAGGAACACTGAAGCTTTCTTT. Its translation: CASSPTRGRNTEAFF.

This clonotype was seen only a few times. The chain couples TRBV3-1 to TRBJ2-5; D possibly uses TRBD1 or TRBD2 (7 bases each). CDR1 and CDR2 from the germline V gene are LGHDT and YNNKEL (reference sequence). V lost 4 bases and J 4 bases, leaving 19 bases between the germline ends. This CDR3 is built from 16 residues. The CDR3 region is CASSPQQGPGGETQYF. Written as DNA, the CDR3 is TGTGCCAGCAGCCCCCAACAGGGGCCGGGGGGAGAGACCCAGTACTTC.